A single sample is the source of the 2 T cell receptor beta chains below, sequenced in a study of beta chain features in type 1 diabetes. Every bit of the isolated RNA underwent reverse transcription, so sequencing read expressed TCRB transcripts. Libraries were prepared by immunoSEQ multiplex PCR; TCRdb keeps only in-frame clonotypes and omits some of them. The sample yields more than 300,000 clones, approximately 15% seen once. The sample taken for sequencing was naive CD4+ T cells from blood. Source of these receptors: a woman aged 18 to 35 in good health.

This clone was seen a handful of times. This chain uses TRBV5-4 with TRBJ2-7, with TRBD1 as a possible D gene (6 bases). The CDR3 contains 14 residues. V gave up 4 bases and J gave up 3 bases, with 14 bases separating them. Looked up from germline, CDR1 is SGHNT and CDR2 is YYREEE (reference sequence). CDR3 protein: CASSPRQGHYEQYF. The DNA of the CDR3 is TGTGCCAGCAGCCCGCGCCAGGGGCACTACGAGCAGTACTTC.

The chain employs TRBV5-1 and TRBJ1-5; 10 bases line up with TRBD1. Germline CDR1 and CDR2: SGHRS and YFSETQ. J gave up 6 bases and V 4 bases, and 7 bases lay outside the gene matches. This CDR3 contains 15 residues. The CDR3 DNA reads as TGCGCCAGCAGCCCCGGACAGGGGGATATTCAGCCCCAGCATTTT. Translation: CASSPGQGDIQPQHF.